The 26 T cell receptor beta chains presented below share a single source sample, sequenced in a study of cytomegalovirus exposure and HLA in healthy donors. Primers: 60 Vbeta forward and 13 Jbeta reverse. The method was immunoSEQ multiplex PCR; TCRdb's version includes in-frame clones alone and lacks a portion of them. This table has approximately 170,000 clones, 55% to 70% appearing once. The material sequenced was PBMCs. The receptors come from a woman aged 40 to 49 in good health and CMV-seropositive.

The CDR3 is CASREPVYQPQHF. CDR3 nucleotide sequence: TGTGCAAGTAGGGAGCCCGTCTATCAGCCCCAGCATTTT. This sequence joins TRBV6-5 and TRBJ1-5, with D unresolved. The CDR3 sequence is 13 residues long. In germline, CDR1 is MNHEY, CDR2 SVGAGI.

The chain couples TRBV28 to TRBJ2-1; 8 bases match TRBD2. J lost 1 base, V lost 2 bases, and 7 bases had no gene match. CDR3 length equals 17 residues. Germline V gene sequence: CDR1 MDHEN, CDR2 SYDVKM. The CDR3 DNA reads TGTGCCAGCAGTTTAAAGGGGCTAGCGGGTTCCTACAATGAGCAGTTCTTC. It yields the protein CASSLKGLAGSYNEQFF.

About this clone: The junction does not match germline at one end; this may be a read error. The genes are TRBV2 and TRBJ1-5, with D tentatively TRBD1 (5 bases). Germline V gene data show CDR1 as SNHLY and CDR2 as FYNNEI. This CDR3 is 15 amino acids long. The CDR3 DNA is TGTGCCAGCAGTGTTCGGGGGTCATTGTCTCAGCCCCAGAATTTT. Translated, it gives CASSVRGSLSQPQNF.

This chain uses TRBV4-3 with TRBJ2-3; D possibly corresponds to TRBD2 (5 bases). V lost 0 bases, J lost 3 bases, and 7 bases lay in between. Germline V gene lookup returns CDR1 LGHNA and CDR2 YSLEER. CDR3 length: 14 residues. DNA of the CDR3: TGCGCCAGCAGCCAAGATCCGGGGACAGATACGCAGTATTTT. It encodes CASSQDPGTDTQYF.

The J gene is TRBJ1-2, the V gene TRBV5-1, with 8 bases identical to TRBD1. Germline V gives CDR1 SGHRS, CDR2 YFSETQ. The CDR3 consists of 15 residues. V lost 7 bases to trimming and J lost 4 bases; unmatched junction nucleotides: 12. CDR3 nucleotides: TGCGCCAGCTCCCGAGCCGGGACAGGCTTCTATGGCTACACCTTC. Translated, it gives CASSRAGTGFYGYTF.

This rearrangement joins TRBV10-3 to TRBJ2-5; a possible D gene is TRBD2 (6 bases). The V end was cut by 10 bases, the J end by 5 bases, with 17 bases between. Per the germline V gene, CDR1 is ENHRY and CDR2 is SYGVKD. CDR3 length: 13 amino acids. In DNA form, the CDR3 reads TGTGCCACCAACATCGGAGGGAGGGAGACCCAGTACTTC. It yields the protein CATNIGGRETQYF.

CDR3 nucleotide sequence: TGCAGCGCCCCTGACGGAGCCTACAATGAGCAGTTCTTC. It translates to CSAPDGAYNEQFF. This rearrangement joins TRBV29-1 to TRBJ2-1; unclear D gene. The V and J ends lost 7 bases and 2 bases respectively, with 12 bases between them. From germline, CDR1 is SQVTM and CDR2 ANQGSEA. There are 13 residues in the CDR3.

The J gene is TRBJ2-5, the V gene TRBV7-2; D not certain. The CDR3 spans 11 residues. The V gene's germline CDR1 is SGHTA and CDR2 FQGNSA. Deletions cut 5 bases from V and 5 bases from J, with 6 bases between. CDR3 coding DNA: TGTGCCAGCAGCCAGATGGAGACCCAGTACTTC. Translated, it gives CASSQMETQYF.

V is TRBV19 and J is TRBJ2-2; D is perhaps TRBD2 (6 bases). Germline V lookup: CDR1 LNHDA, CDR2 SQIVND (reference sequence). The length of the CDR3 is 15 residues. V shed 5 bases and J shed 2 bases, with 12 bases lying between them. In nucleotides, the CDR3 is TGTGCCAGTAGTGCCCGCGGGGTTAACACCGGGGAGCTGTTTTTT. It translates to CASSARGVNTGELFF. The whole variable domain, filled in from reference TRBV19 and TRBJ2-2, reads DGGITQSPKYLFRKEGQNVTLSCEQNLNHDAMYWYRQDPGQGLRLIYYSQIVNDFQKGDIAEGYSVSREKKESFPLTVTSAQKNPTAFYLCASSARGVNTGELFFGEGSRLTVL.

The V and J genes are TRBV7-2 and TRBJ2-5; 10 bases agree with TRBD2. The CDR3 is made up of 17 amino acids. CDR1 is SGHTA and CDR2 is FQGNSA in the germline V gene. V dropped 4 bases and J dropped 7; count of bases not matched to a gene: 15. This chain's CDR3 is CASSSPSGEAGGRTQYF. In nucleotides, the CDR3 is TGTGCCAGCAGCTCCCCCTCCGGGGAAGCGGGAGGGAGGACCCAGTACTTC.

This clone was seen a handful of times. This chain uses TRBV6-6 with TRBJ1-1; 10 nucleotides align to TRBD1. This CDR3 is 16 amino acids long. Trimming took 6 bases from V and 1 from J; bases not matched to a gene: 8. Germline assignment: CDR1 MNHNY and CDR2 SVGAGI (reference sequence). CDR3 amino acids: CASRTGGAGGNTEAFF. The CDR3 DNA sequence: TGTGCCAGCAGGACAGGGGGCGCAGGGGGGAACACTGAAGCTTTCTTT.

The genes are TRBV4-1 and TRBJ2-7; 9 positions agree with TRBD1. Trimming cost V 0 bases and J 2 bases; bases outside gene matches: 11. Germline assignment: CDR1 MGHRA and CDR2 YSYEKL. The CDR3 has 18 residues. CDR3 residues: CASSQDLIRTGAPYEQYF. In DNA, the CDR3 is TGCGCCAGCAGCCAAGATCTAATAAGGACAGGGGCCCCCTACGAGCAGTACTTC.

This clone was counted a few times. The V and J genes are TRBV7-2 and TRBJ2-1, with 12 bases fitting TRBD2. CDR1 SGHTA and CDR2 FQGNSA come from the germline V gene. The CDR3 totals 16 residues. V lost 7 bases and J lost 8; bases outside the gene matches: 12. The CDR3 bases are TGTGCCAGCACGCTCCCTAGCGGGGGGGCCCTGCATGAGCAGTTCTTC. It codes for CASTLPSGGALHEQFF. The full variable domain, with the rest looked up from reference TRBV7-2 and TRBJ2-1, is GAGVSQSPSNKVTEKGKDVELRCDPISGHTALYWYRQSLGQGLEFLIYFQGNSAPDKSGLPSDRFSAERTGGSVSTLTIQRTQQEDSAVYLCASTLPSGGALHEQFFGPGTRLTVL.

The CDR3 DNA reads as TGTGCCAGCAGTTACGCCGGGACTACTAGAGGTGAAGCTTTCTTT. This gives the protein CASSYAGTTRGEAFF. The chain has TRBV6-6 and TRBJ1-1, with a possible D match to TRBD1 (5 bases). Trimming left V 2 bases short and J 7 bases short, with 17 bases between. Germline CDR1 is MNHNY and CDR2 is SVGAGI (reference sequence). The CDR3 sequence is 15 residues long.

The chain has TRBV10-3 and TRBJ2-1; 8 bases line up with TRBD1. This CDR3 region has 13 residues. With 5 bases clipped from V and 12 bases from J, the junction kept 9 bases outside the gene matches. Germline CDR1 reads ENHRY; CDR2 reads SYGVKD. The CDR3, as DNA: TGTGCCATCAGTATAACGGACAGGGAAGGGCAGTTCTTC. Amino acids: CAISITDREGQFF.

J is TRBJ1-1 and V is TRBV2; possible D gene TRBD1, 6 bases. V gave up 6 bases and J gave up 1 base, with 12 bases separating them. CDR1 is SNHLY, CDR2 FYNNEI, per germline. The CDR3 has 14 amino acids. The CDR3 sequence: CASRDSLRNTEAFF. DNA of the CDR3: TGTGCCAGCAGGGACAGCTTAAGGAACACTGAAGCTTTCTTT.

The chain combines TRBV7-8 with TRBJ1-2; 8 bases map to TRBD1. In germline, CDR1 is SGHVS, CDR2 FQNEAQ. The J segment lost 8 bases and the V segment lost 5 bases, leaving 7 bases of the junction unmatched. The CDR3 length is 13 residues. The DNA for the CDR3 is TGTGCCAGCAGCCCTCGGACAGGGAACGGCTACACCTTC. Its translation: CASSPRTGNGYTF.

The rearrangement links TRBV6-6 to TRBJ2-3, with 8 bases that match TRBD2. The CDR3 is 15 residues long. From germline, CDR1 is MNHNY and CDR2 SVGAGI (reference sequence). Trimming cost V 10 bases and J 2 bases; bases outside gene matches: 11. The CDR3 DNA reads TGTGCCACCTCGGGAGGGGCCCCTGCCACAGATACGCAGTATTTT. The encoded protein is CATSGGAPATDTQYF.

This chain joins TRBV5-4 and TRBJ2-7, with TRBD1 matching 8 bases. Germline V gene lookup returns CDR1 SGHNT and CDR2 YYREEE (reference sequence). Losses at the gene ends were 4 bases for V and 5 bases for J; bases not matched to a gene: 8. This CDR3 comprises 14 residues. DNA for the CDR3: TGTGCCAGCAGCCCCCCGGACAGGGTCCACGAGCAGTACTTC. Protein: CASSPPDRVHEQYF.

The rearrangement links TRBV5-1 to TRBJ2-1; D is possibly TRBD2 (5 bases). The V end lost 5 bases, the J end lost 0 bases, and 12 bases lay between the germline ends. The germline V gene has CDR1 SGHRS and CDR2 YFSETQ. The CDR3 runs 15 residues. The CDR3, as DNA: TGCGCCAGCAGGGAGACGGGGAGCTCCTACAATGAGCAGTTCTTC. It translates to CASRETGSSYNEQFF.

A word on this clone: Because it lacks the conserved phenylalanine or tryptophan at the end, this CDR3 is likely a read error. V is TRBV4-3 and J is TRBJ2-7; 11 bases align to TRBD2. This CDR3 region has 16 residues. Germline CDR1 and CDR2: LGHNA and YSLEER. The trim removed 1 base at V and 2 bases at J, leaving 4 bases unmatched. CDR3 region: CASSQVVAGGPYEQYL. CDR3 sequence (DNA): TGCGCCAGCAGCCAAGTGGTAGCGGGAGGGCCCTACGAGCAGTACCTC.

The chain recombines TRBV2 with TRBJ1-5; D unresolved. Germline V lookup: CDR1 SNHLY, CDR2 FYNNEI. V shed 3 bases and J shed 4 bases, with 7 bases lying between them. The CDR3 covers 13 residues. CDR3 in amino acids: CASSESENQPQHF. CDR3 in DNA: TGTGCCAGCAGTGAGTCGGAGAATCAGCCCCAGCATTTT.

The chain joins TRBV29-1 to TRBJ2-3, with a tentative D call TRBD2 (5 bases). V lost 4 bases and J lost 5, with 10 bases in between. CDR1 and CDR2 from the germline V gene are SQVTM and ANQGSEA. This CDR3 has 12 residues. The CDR3 region is CSVGTPGDTQYF. The CDR3 DNA reads TGCAGCGTTGGGACTCCGGGAGATACGCAGTATTTT.

To note about this clone: The junction differs from germline at one of its ends, possibly a read error. The chain employs TRBV13 and TRBJ2-2; 10 bases agree with TRBD1. The CDR3 consists of 16 residues. Germline values: CDR1 PRHDT, CDR2 FYEKMQ (reference sequence). The CDR3: CASSLGGTGDTGELFF. CDR3 DNA sequence: TGTGCTAGCAGCTTAGGGGGGACAGGGGACACCGGGGAGCTGTTTTTT.

V is TRBV25-1 and J is TRBJ1-4, with no clear D. V gave up 3 bases and J gave up 4 bases, with 18 bases separating them. CDR1 and CDR2 from the germline V gene are MGHDK and SYGVNS. The CDR3 has 17 residues. CDR3 sequence: CASSDPRGRDYNEKLFF. CDR3 bases: TGTGCCAGCAGTGATCCTCGGGGAAGGGATTATAATGAAAAACTGTTTTTT.

This clone has more than one count but fewer than ten. The chain carries TRBV10-2 and TRBJ1-3; 8 bases fit TRBD1. Trimming at V came to 6 bases and at J to 2 bases, leaving 3 bases not matched to a gene. CDR3 length: 14 residues. Germline values: CDR1 WSHSY, CDR2 SAAADI. CDR3 bases: TGCGCCAGCAGCATACAGGGGGCTGGAAACACCATATATTTT. It encodes CASSIQGAGNTIYF.